The 6 T cell receptor beta chains below come from one sample, sequenced in a study of shared clonotypes between healthy human individuals. CD8 cells classed as naive were CD45RO-negative and positively selected for CCR7, excluding terminally differentiated effector memory CD45RA+ cells. Sequencing used immunoSEQ multiplex PCR; TCRdb keeps in-frame clones, though not all of them. The table has over 2,000,000 clones, just over 90% seen once; the top ten hold more than 1.5%. The sequencing sample was made of naive CD8+ T cells from PBMCs. The receptors come from a man between 18 and 35 years old in good health. Some clones in this sample may be carry-over from other donors' samples.

The genes are TRBV9 and TRBJ2-7; 9 bases match TRBD1. The V gene end was trimmed by 3 bases and the J gene end by 2 bases; junction bases not matched to a gene: 6. This CDR3 has 15 residues. From germline, CDR1 is SGDLS and CDR2 YYNGEE. The CDR3 loop is CASSEGGTGTYEQYF. Here the CDR3 DNA reads TGTGCCAGCAGCGAGGGTGGGACAGGGACCTACGAGCAGTACTTC.

The chain couples TRBV5-1 to TRBJ1-1; D gene ambiguous. V dropped 2 bases and J dropped 2 bases, with 16 bases sitting between them. CDR1 and CDR2 from the germline V gene are SGHRS and YFSETQ. The CDR3 length is 16 residues. CDR3 region: CASSLDPSSLNTEAFF. CDR3 bases: TGCGCCAGCAGCTTAGATCCCAGCAGCCTAAACACTGAAGCTTTCTTT.

The chain joins TRBV30 to TRBJ1-1, with D maybe TRBD1 (6 bases). The germline V gene encodes CDR1 GTSNPN and CDR2 SVGIG (reference sequence). Trimming cost V 3 bases and J 7 bases, with 12 bases left between them. The CDR3 sequence is 12 residues long. CDR3 sequence reads: CAWSSGQLEAFF. The CDR3, as DNA: TGTGCCTGGAGCTCCGGACAGCTTGAAGCTTTCTTT.

This chain uses TRBV7-2 with TRBJ1-2; D is ambiguous. The CDR3 loop spans 17 amino acids. Germline CDR1 SGHTA, CDR2 FQGNSA. V gave up 5 bases and J gave up 1 base, with 20 bases separating them. Here the CDR3 DNA reads TGTGCCAGCAGCCAACGACCCGAGGGCCCTTTTAACTATGGCTACACCTTC. Residues: CASSQRPEGPFNYGYTF.

The chain joins TRBV5-1 to TRBJ2-7; 15 nucleotides align to TRBD2. Trimming cost V 2 bases and J 4 bases; bases outside gene matches: 7. The CDR3 runs 17 residues. CDR1 is SGHRS, CDR2 YFSETQ, per germline. CDR3 amino acids: CASSFGLAGGPGYEQYF. The CDR3 DNA follows: TGCGCCAGCAGCTTCGGACTAGCGGGAGGGCCGGGGTACGAGCAGTACTTC. The variable domain in full, completed from reference TRBV5-1 and TRBJ2-7, reads KAGVTQTPRYLIKTRGQQVTLSCSPISGHRSVSWYQQTPGQGLQFLFEYFSETQRNKGNFPGRFSGRQFSNSRSEMNVSTLELGDSALYLCASSFGLAGGPGYEQYFGPGTRLTVT.

The J gene is TRBJ2-7, the V gene TRBV18; D possibly corresponds to TRBD1 (5 bases). Looked up from germline, CDR1 is KGHSH and CDR2 is LQKENI. There are 15 residues in the CDR3. V was shortened by 4 bases and J by 0 bases, with 13 bases between the two germline ends. The CDR3 loop reads CASSHDREGSYEQYF. The CDR3 DNA reads TGTGCCAGCTCACACGACAGAGAAGGCTCCTACGAGCAGTACTTC.